These 8 T cell receptor beta chains were all obtained from the same sample, sequenced in a study of blood T cell repertoires in COVID-19. TCRdb's copy holds only in-frame clones and misses some; the assay was immunoSEQ multiplex PCR. The sample has fewer than 250,000 clones; 84% are singletons. Sequenced: peripheral blood. The receptors stem from a human donor in a cohort sampled during active COVID-19.

The chain is built from TRBV9 and TRBJ1-1, with D possibly matching TRBD1 (5 bases). This CDR3 spans 15 amino acids. Germline V lookup: CDR1 SGDLS, CDR2 YYNGEE. The V and J ends lost 4 bases and 4 bases respectively, with 17 bases between them. The CDR3 protein is CASSPRGGVATEAFF. In nucleotides, the CDR3 is TGTGCCAGCAGCCCCCGGGGGGGGGTGGCCACTGAAGCTTTCTTT.

This chain links TRBV5-1 with TRBJ2-7; maybe TRBD2 (6 bases). V was trimmed by 2 bases and J by 1 base, leaving 10 bases between them. Germline V gene lookup returns CDR1 SGHRS and CDR2 YFSETQ. The CDR3 is 14 amino acids. CDR3 sequence (DNA): TGCGCCAGCAGCTTAAGCGGGTTGTCCTACGAGCAGTACTTC. The encoded protein is CASSLSGLSYEQYF. Full variable domain (remainder filled in from reference TRBV5-1 and TRBJ2-7): KAGVTQTPRYLIKTRGQQVTLSCSPISGHRSVSWYQQTPGQGLQFLFEYFSETQRNKGNFPGRFSGRQFSNSRSEMNVSTLELGDSALYLCASSLSGLSYEQYFGPGTRLTVT.

The table lists this clone with a count of one. This chain joins TRBV3-1 (or the pseudogene TRBV3-2) and TRBJ1-1; D is unclear. There are 16 residues in the CDR3. V was shortened by 1 base and J by 1 base, with 13 bases between the two germline ends. Germline V gene lookup returns CDR1 LGHDT and CDR2 YNNKEL (reference sequence). In DNA, the CDR3 is TGTGCCAGCAGCCAAGCCCCACACCCACAGAACACTGAAGCTTTCTTT. This gives the protein CASSQAPHPQNTEAFF.

V usage is TRBV7-9 and J usage is TRBJ2-7; D possibly corresponds to TRBD1 (6 bases). CDR3 length equals 15 residues. With 5 bases removed from V and 3 bases from J, the gap between germline ends came to 17 bases. Looked up from germline, CDR1 is SEHNR and CDR2 is FQNEAQ (reference sequence). Here the CDR3 reads CASSGTGTPNYEQYF. The CDR3 nucleotides are TGTGCCAGCAGCGGCACCGGGACACCGAACTACGAGCAGTACTTC.

This chain links TRBV12-2 with TRBJ2-3; no check of the table's D call, TRBD2, against the DNA was made. TRBV12-2 has pseudogene status. The CDR3 is 15 residues long. The CDR3 spells CASRLPKDFSDTQYF. In nucleotides, the CDR3 is TGTGCAAGTCGCTTACCCAAGGACTTTTCAGATACGCAGTATTTT.

As DNA, the CDR3 is TGTGCCAGCAGCCCCCGAAAAATGACCCGGGTCCTCTACGAGCAGTACTTC. It codes for CASSPRKMTRVLYEQYF. The genes are TRBV27 and TRBJ2-7; no firm D call. V was cut by 6 bases and J by 3 bases, with 24 bases left in between. In germline, CDR1 is MNHEY, CDR2 SMNVEV (reference sequence). This CDR3 region has 17 residues.

The J gene is TRBJ2-6, the V gene TRBV19, with TRBD1 identical over 8 bases. The CDR3 runs to 14 residues. CDR1 is LNHDA and CDR2 is SQIVND in the germline V gene (reference sequence). J was trimmed by 4 bases and V by 6 bases; bases with no gene match: 2. The CDR3 coding sequence is TGTGCCAGTAGCTCAGGGGGCGGGGCCAACGTCCTGACTTTC. Translation gives CASSSGGGANVLTF.

The gene calls are TRBV15 and TRBJ2-4; 11 bases map to TRBD2. CDR3 size: 15 residues. CDR1 is LNHNV, CDR2 YYDKDF, per germline (reference sequence). V lost 8 bases, J lost 16 bases, and 19 bases stayed unmatched. CDR3: CATHPRSGRAVEAYF. As DNA, the CDR3 is TGTGCCACCCACCCCCGTAGCGGGAGGGCGGTAGAGGCTTACTTC.